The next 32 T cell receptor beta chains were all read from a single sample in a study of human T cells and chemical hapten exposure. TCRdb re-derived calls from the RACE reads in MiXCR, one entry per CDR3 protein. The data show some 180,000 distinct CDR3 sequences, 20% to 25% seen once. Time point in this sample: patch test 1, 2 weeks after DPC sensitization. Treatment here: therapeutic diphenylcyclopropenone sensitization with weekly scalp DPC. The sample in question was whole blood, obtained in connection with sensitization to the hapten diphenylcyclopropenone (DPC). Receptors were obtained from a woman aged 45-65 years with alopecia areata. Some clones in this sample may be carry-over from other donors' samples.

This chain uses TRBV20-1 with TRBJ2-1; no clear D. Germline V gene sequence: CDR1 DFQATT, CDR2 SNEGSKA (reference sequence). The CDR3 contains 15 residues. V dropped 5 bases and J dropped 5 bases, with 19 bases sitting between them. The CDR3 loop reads CSARTQVLRNNEQFF. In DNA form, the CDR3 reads TGCAGTGCTCGAACCCAGGTTCTGAGGAACAATGAGCAGTTCTTC.

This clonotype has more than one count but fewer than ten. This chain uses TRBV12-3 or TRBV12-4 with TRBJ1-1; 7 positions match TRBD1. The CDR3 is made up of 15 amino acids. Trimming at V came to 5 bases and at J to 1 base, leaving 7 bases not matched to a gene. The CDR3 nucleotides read TGTGCCAGCAGTCTCCGGACAGGCCCGAACACTGAAGCTTTCTTT. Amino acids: CASSLRTGPNTEAFF.

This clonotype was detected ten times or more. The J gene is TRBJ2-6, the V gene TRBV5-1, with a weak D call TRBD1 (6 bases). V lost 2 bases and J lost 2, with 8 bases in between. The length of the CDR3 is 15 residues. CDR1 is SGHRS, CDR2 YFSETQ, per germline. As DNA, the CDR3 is TGCGCCAGCAGCTTCTACAGGGCTGGGGCCAACGTCCTGACTTTC. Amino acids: CASSFYRAGANVLTF.

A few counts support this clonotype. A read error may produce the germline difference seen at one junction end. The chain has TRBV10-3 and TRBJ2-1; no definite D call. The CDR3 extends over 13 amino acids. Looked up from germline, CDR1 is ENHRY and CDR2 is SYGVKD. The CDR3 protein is CAISGIELSEQFF. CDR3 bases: TGTGCCATTAGTGGTATAGAGTTAAGTGAGCAGTTCTTC.

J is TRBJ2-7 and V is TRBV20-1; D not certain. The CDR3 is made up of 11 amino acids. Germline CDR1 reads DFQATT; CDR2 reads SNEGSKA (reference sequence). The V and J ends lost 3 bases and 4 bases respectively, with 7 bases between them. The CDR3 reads CSASREYEQYF. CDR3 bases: TGCAGTGCTAGTAGAGAGTACGAGCAGTACTTC.

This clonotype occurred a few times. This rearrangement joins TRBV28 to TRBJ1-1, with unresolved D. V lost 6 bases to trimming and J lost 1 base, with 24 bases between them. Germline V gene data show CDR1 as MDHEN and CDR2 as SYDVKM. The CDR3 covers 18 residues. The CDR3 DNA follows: TGTGCCAGCAGCCCCCCGAATATTGCAATCCCCCAGAACACTGAAGCTTTCTTT. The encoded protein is CASSPPNIAIPQNTEAFF.

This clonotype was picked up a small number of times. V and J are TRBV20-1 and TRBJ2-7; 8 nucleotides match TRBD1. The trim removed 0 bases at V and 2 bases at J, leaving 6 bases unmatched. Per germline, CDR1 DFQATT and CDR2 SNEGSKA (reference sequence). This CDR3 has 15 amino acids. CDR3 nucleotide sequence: TGCAGTGCTAGAGACTATAGGACAGGGCCCTACGAGCAGTACTTC. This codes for CSARDYRTGPYEQYF.

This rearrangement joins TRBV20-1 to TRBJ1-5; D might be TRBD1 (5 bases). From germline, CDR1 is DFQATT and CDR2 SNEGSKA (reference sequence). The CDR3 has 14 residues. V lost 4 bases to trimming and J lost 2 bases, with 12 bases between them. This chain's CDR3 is CSAKTAYGNQPQHF. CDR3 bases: TGCAGTGCTAAGACAGCCTATGGCAATCAGCCCCAGCATTTT.

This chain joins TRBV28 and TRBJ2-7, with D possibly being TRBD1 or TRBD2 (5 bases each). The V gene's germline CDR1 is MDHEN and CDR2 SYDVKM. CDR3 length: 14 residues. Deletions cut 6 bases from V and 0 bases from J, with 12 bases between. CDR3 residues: CASRASGRSYEQYF. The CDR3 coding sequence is TGTGCCAGCAGAGCATCGGGACGCTCCTACGAGCAGTACTTC.

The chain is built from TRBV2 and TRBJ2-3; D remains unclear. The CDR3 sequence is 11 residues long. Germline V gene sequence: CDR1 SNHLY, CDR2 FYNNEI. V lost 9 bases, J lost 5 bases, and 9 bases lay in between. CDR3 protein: CASVSLDTQYF. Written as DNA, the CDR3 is TGTGCCAGTGTCAGCTTAGATACGCAGTATTTT.

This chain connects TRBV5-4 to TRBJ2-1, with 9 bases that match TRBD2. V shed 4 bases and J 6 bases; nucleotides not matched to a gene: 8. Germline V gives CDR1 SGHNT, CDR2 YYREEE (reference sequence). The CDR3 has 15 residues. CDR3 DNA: TGTGCCAGCAGCCCACCGGGACTAGCCAGCAATGAGCAGTTCTTC. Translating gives CASSPPGLASNEQFF.

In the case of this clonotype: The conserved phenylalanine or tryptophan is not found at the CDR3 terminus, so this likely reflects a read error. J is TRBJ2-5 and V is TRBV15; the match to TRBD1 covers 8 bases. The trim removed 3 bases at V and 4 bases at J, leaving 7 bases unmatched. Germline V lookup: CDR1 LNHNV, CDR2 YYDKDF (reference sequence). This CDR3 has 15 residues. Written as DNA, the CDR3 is TGTGCCACCAGCAGGGTACGACAGGGGAGAGAGACCCAGTACTTG. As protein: CATSRVRQGRETQYL.

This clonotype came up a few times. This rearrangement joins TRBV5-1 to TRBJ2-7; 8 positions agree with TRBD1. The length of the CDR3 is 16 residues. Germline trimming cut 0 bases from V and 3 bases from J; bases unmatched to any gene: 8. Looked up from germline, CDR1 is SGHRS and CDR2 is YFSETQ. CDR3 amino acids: CASSLEPGQDLYEQYF. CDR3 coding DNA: TGCGCCAGCAGCTTGGAGCCGGGACAGGACCTCTACGAGCAGTACTTC.

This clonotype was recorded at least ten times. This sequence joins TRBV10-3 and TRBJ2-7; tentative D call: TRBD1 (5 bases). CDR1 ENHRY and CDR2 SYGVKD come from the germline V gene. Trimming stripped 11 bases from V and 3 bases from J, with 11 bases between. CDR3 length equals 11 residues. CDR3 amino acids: CAATQGYEQYF. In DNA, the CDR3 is TGTGCCGCCACCCAGGGCTACGAGCAGTACTTC.

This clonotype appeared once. This CDR3 reads CASSGDAGVKINEQFF. As DNA, the CDR3 is TGCGCCAGCAGTGGTGATGCGGGAGTAAAAATCAATGAGCAGTTCTTC. The chain combines TRBV10-2 with TRBJ2-1, with 7 positions matching TRBD2. With V trimmed by 4 bases and J by 6 bases, 12 bases remained unmatched. Per the germline V gene, CDR1 is WSHSY and CDR2 is SAAADI. The CDR3 covers 16 residues.

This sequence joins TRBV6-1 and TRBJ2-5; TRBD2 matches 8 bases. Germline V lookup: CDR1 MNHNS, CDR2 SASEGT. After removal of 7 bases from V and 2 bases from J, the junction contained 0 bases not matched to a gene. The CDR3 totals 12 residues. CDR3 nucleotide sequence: TGTGCCAGCATAGCGGGGCAAGAGACCCAGTACTTC. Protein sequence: CASIAGQETQYF.

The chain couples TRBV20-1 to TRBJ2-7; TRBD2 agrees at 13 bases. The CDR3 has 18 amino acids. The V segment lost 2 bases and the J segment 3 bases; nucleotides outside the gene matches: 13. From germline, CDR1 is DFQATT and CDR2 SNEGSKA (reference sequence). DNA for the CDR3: TGCAGTGCTAGACCACCCCGGACTAGCGGGAGCCGCGGCTACGAGCAGTACTTC. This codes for CSARPPRTSGSRGYEQYF.

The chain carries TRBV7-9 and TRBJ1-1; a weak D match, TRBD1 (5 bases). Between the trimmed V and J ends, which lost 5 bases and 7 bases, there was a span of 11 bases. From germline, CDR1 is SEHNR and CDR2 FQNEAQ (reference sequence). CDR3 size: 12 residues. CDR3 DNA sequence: TGTGCCAGCAGCAGGGGAGGGGATGAAGCTTTCTTT. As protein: CASSRGGDEAFF.

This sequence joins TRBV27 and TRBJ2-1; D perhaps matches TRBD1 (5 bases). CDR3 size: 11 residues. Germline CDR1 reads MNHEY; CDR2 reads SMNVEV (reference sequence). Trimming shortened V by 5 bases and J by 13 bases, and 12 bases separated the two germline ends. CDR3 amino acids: CASSHQGSQFF. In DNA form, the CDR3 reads TGTGCCAGCAGTCACCAGGGATCACAGTTCTTC.

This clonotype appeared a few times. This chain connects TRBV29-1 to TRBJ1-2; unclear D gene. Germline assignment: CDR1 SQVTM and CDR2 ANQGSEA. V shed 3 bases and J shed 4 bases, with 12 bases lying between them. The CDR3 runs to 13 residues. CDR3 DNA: TGCAGCGTTGAGGAAATCCCGGGCTATGGCTACACCTTC. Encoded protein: CSVEEIPGYGYTF.

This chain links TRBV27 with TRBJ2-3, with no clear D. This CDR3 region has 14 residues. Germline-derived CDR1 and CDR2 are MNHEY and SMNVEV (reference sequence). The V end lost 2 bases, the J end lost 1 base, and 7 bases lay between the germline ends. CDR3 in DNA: TGTGCCAGCAGTTTACAACCGGGCACAGATACGCAGTATTTT. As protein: CASSLQPGTDTQYF.

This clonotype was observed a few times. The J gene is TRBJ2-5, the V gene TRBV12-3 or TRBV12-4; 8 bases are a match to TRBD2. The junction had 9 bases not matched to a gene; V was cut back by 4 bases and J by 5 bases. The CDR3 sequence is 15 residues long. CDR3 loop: CASSSVDGRGETQYF. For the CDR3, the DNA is TGTGCCAGCAGTTCCGTGGACGGGAGGGGGGAGACCCAGTACTTC.

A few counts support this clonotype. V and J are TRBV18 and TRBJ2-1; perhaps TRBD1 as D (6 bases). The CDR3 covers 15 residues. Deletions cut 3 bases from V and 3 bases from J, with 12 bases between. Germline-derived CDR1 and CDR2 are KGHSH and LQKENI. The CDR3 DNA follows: TGTGCCAGCTCACCGAAACGGACAGACTACAATGAGCAGTTCTTC. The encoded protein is CASSPKRTDYNEQFF.

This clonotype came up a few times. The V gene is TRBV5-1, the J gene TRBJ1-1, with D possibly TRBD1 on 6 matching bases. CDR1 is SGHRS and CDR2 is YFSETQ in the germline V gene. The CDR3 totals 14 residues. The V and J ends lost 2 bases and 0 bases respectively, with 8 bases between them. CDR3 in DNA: TGCGCCAGCAGCTTTGACAGGATGAACACTGAAGCTTTCTTT. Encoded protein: CASSFDRMNTEAFF.

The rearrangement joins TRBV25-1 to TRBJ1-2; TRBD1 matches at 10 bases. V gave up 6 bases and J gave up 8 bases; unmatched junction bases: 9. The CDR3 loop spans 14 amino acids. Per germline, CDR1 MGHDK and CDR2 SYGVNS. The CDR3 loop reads CASRETGTGVGYTF. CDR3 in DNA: TGTGCCAGCAGGGAAACCGGGACAGGGGTCGGCTACACCTTC.

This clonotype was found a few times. CDR3 amino acids: CSARTGGGQETQYF. In DNA form, the CDR3 reads TGCAGTGCTAGGACAGGAGGAGGTCAAGAGACCCAGTACTTC. This chain connects TRBV20-1 to TRBJ2-5; tentatively, D is TRBD1 (6 bases). The CDR3 is 14 amino acids. Germline V gene data show CDR1 as DFQATT and CDR2 as SNEGSKA (reference sequence). The ends were cut back, 3 bases at V and 2 bases at J, with 13 bases in the middle.

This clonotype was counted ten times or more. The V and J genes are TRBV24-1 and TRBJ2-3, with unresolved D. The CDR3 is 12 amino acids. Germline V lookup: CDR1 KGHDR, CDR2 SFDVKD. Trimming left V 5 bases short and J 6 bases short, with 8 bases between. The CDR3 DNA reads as TGTGCCACCAGTGGGCGAAGGGATACGCAGTATTTT. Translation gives CATSGRRDTQYF.

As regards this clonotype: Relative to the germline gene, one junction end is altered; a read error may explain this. The CDR3 loop reads CSASPEAFF. CDR3 DNA: TGCAGCGCATCCCCTGAGGCTTTCTTT. This sequence joins TRBV29-1 and TRBJ1-1, with D uncertain. The germline V gene has CDR1 SQVTM and CDR2 ANQGSEA. The CDR3 totals 9 residues.

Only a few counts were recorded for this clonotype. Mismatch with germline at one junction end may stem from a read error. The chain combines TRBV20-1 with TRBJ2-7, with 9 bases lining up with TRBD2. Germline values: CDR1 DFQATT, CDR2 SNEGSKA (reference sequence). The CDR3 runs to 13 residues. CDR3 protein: CSGRLAAAYEQYF. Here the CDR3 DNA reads TGCAGTGGTAGACTAGCGGCAGCCTACGAGCAGTACTTC.

The CDR3 DNA reads as TGTGCCAGTACCGACAGTAACAATAGCAATCAGCCCCAGCATTTT. It is translated as CASTDSNNSNQPQHF. V and J are TRBV19 and TRBJ1-5; D might be TRBD1 (5 bases). This CDR3 is 15 amino acids long. Germline loops: CDR1 LNHDA, CDR2 SQIVND (reference sequence). Trimming shortened V by 7 bases and J by 0 bases, and 13 bases separated the two germline ends. Drawing the rest from reference TRBV19 and TRBJ1-5, the complete variable domain is DGGITQSPKYLFRKEGQNVTLSCEQNLNHDAMYWYRQDPGQGLRLIYYSQIVNDFQKGDIAEGYSVSREKKESFPLTVTSAQKNPTAFYLCASTDSNNSNQPQHFGDGTRLSIL.

Written as DNA, the CDR3 is TGTGCCAGCAGCGTAGCAAATGAGCAGTTCTTC. It encodes CASSVANEQFF. The chain links TRBV9 to TRBJ2-1; D unresolved. V lost 0 bases, J lost 7 bases, and 2 bases lay in between. The CDR3 length is 11 residues. The germline V gene has CDR1 SGDLS and CDR2 YYNGEE.

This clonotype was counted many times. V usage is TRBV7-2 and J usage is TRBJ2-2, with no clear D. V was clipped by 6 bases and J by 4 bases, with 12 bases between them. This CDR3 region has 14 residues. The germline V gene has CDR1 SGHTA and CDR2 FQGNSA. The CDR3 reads CASRIMGTTGELFF. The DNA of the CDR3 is TGTGCCAGCAGGATCATGGGTACCACCGGGGAGCTGTTTTTT. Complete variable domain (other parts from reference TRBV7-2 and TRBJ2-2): GAGVSQSPSNKVTEKGKDVELRCDPISGHTALYWYRQSLGQGLEFLIYFQGNSAPDKSGLPSDRFSAERTGGSVSTLTIQRTQQEDSAVYLCASRIMGTTGELFFGEGSRLTVL.